This T cell receptor beta chain was obtained from a study of T cells after posttransplantation cyclophosphamide. Study results and caveats: TRB overlap between skin or GI tissue T cells and blood was limited. Donor-recipient repertoire similarity was low at 1-2 months, rising over year one. TRB clonality was highly associated with recipient CMV seropositivity and reactivation.

The assay was immunoSEQ multiplex PCR, and TCRdb's table has in-frame clones only and misses some. The sample holds 7,300 or so clones, and no clone turns up only once. This CDR3 contains 15 residues. Germline CDR1 and CDR2: SGHTA and FQGNSA. The V gene lost 0 bases and the J gene lost 3 bases, with 12 bases spanning the gap. Many counts were recorded for this clone. Its antigen is currently unknown. Treatment was busulfan-fludarabine conditioning, a marrow graft, and cyclophosphamide on days +3 and +4. This receptor was identified in a male patient in his fifties or sixties who received an allogeneic stem cell transplant from an unrelated donor, was CMV-positive, and had acute GVHD only. Part of the T cells may come from the graft donor. The chain uses TRBV7-2 and TRBJ2-7; D gene unclear. The sequences come from PBMCs, collected after allogeneic stem cell transplant with posttransplant cyclophosphamide. CDR3 nucleotides: TGTGCCAGCAGCTTAGCGGCCACAGCCTTCTACGAGCAGTACTTC. The encoded protein is CASSLAATAFYEQYF.